The 21 T cell receptor beta chains in this list originate from one sample, sequenced in a study of cytomegalovirus exposure and HLA in healthy donors. Primers included in the PCR were 60 Vbeta and 13 Jbeta primers. The method was immunoSEQ multiplex PCR; TCRdb's version includes in-frame clones alone and lacks a portion of them. The sample lists about 100,000 clones, about 74% seen once, with around 5% in the top ten. The specimen was PBMCs. The receptors stem from a woman younger than 35 in good health and CMV-seropositive.

V usage is TRBV4-1 and J usage is TRBJ1-2, with TRBD1 as a possible D gene (6 bases). CDR1 MGHRA and CDR2 YSYEKL come from the germline V gene. This CDR3 region has 13 residues. Trimming left V 1 base short and J 7 bases short, with 10 bases between. The CDR3 DNA reads TGCGCCAGCAGCCAAGCACAGGGAAGTGGCTACACCTTC. Its translation: CASSQAQGSGYTF.

V is TRBV28 and J is TRBJ1-5; D not resolved. This CDR3 is built from 12 residues. In germline, CDR1 is MDHEN, CDR2 SYDVKM. V was cut by 4 bases and J by 8 bases, with 9 bases left in between. CDR3 amino acids: CASSSRLEPQHF. The CDR3 region has the DNA TGTGCCAGCAGTTCGAGGTTAGAGCCCCAGCATTTT.

The V and J genes are TRBV7-3 and TRBJ2-3, with TRBD2 matching over 8 bases. The V gene end was trimmed by 2 bases and the J gene end by 4 bases; junction bases not matched to a gene: 2. CDR1 and CDR2 from the germline V gene are SGHTA and FQGTGA. The CDR3 is 14 amino acids. The CDR3, as DNA: TGTGCCAGCAGCTTAGGACTAGCTTCAGATACGCAGTATTTT. This gives the protein CASSLGLASDTQYF.

The rearrangement joins TRBV4-3 to TRBJ2-5; 9 nucleotides agree with TRBD1. The CDR3 is 16 residues long. Germline V gives CDR1 LGHNA, CDR2 YSLEER. The trim removed 3 bases at V and 5 bases at J, leaving 10 bases unmatched. In nucleotides, the CDR3 is TGCGCCAGCAGCCATACATTACAGGGGGCAGGGGAGACCCAGTACTTC. As protein: CASSHTLQGAGETQYF.

The chain links TRBV28 to TRBJ1-2; D is perhaps TRBD1 (6 bases). This CDR3 comprises 14 residues. Germline CDR1 is MDHEN and CDR2 is SYDVKM. Trimming left V 7 bases short and J 3 bases short, with 15 bases between. CDR3 in DNA: TGTGCCAGCACCAATCTACAGGGAGACTATGGCTACACCTTC. This gives the protein CASTNLQGDYGYTF.

The rearrangement links TRBV7-9 to TRBJ2-3, with 8 bases fitting TRBD1. The CDR3 runs 15 residues. Germline trimming cut 0 bases from V and 2 bases from J; bases unmatched to any gene: 1. CDR1 SEHNR and CDR2 FQNEAQ come from the germline V gene (reference sequence). In nucleotides, the CDR3 is TGTGCCAGCAGCTTAGCGGGACAGGACACAGATACGCAGTATTTT. Its protein is CASSLAGQDTDTQYF.

The chain links TRBV28 to TRBJ1-2, with D perhaps matching TRBD1 (5 bases). The length of the CDR3 is 11 residues. With 8 bases removed from V and 5 bases from J, the gap between germline ends came to 9 bases. Germline loops: CDR1 MDHEN, CDR2 SYDVKM. CDR3 bases: TGTGCCAGCGATGGGACTTATGGCTACACCTTC. Protein sequence: CASDGTYGYTF.

The rearrangement links TRBV25-1 to TRBJ2-1; the match to TRBD1 covers 7 bases. The CDR3 length is 13 residues. Per the germline V gene, CDR1 is MGHDK and CDR2 is SYGVNS. The V and J ends lost 11 bases and 6 bases, in that order; junction bases with no gene match: 10. CDR3 nucleotides: TGTGCCGGCCGATTCGGGACAGTCAATGAGCAGTTCTTC. This gives the protein CAGRFGTVNEQFF.

The CDR3 DNA reads TGTGCCAGCACTATCGGGAGGAATGAAAAACTGTTTTTT. This translates into CASTIGRNEKLFF. The chain carries TRBV28 and TRBJ1-4; D is uncertain. Germline assignment: CDR1 MDHEN and CDR2 SYDVKM. V lost 7 bases and J lost 5, with 11 bases in between. The CDR3 consists of 13 residues.

The chain uses TRBV28 and TRBJ2-3; TRBD2 aligns across 13 bases. The trim removed 3 bases at V and 5 bases at J, leaving 8 bases unmatched. CDR1 and CDR2 (germline): MDHEN, SYDVKM. The CDR3 length is 17 residues. CDR3 DNA: TGTGCCAGCAGTTTTGGATTACGACTAGCGGGAGGAGATACGCAGTATTTT. Its protein product is CASSFGLRLAGGDTQYF.

The chain is built from TRBV5-4 and TRBJ2-5; the D gene is possibly TRBD2 (5 bases). With 4 bases removed from V and 5 bases from J, the gap between germline ends came to 15 bases. Germline V gene lookup returns CDR1 SGHNT and CDR2 YYREEE (reference sequence). The CDR3 extends over 14 amino acids. As DNA, the CDR3 is TGTGCCAGCAGCAGGCAGGAGGCGGAGGAGACCCAGTACTTC. Translating it yields CASSRQEAEETQYF.

This chain uses TRBV14 with TRBJ2-7; D perhaps matches TRBD1 (5 bases). This CDR3 is 15 amino acids long. The V end was cut by 4 bases, the J end by 1 base, with 14 bases between. CDR1 and CDR2 from the germline V gene are SGHDN and FVKESK. CDR3: CASSLRQLNSYEQYF. The CDR3 nucleotides read TGTGCCAGCAGCCTGCGACAGCTCAATTCCTACGAGCAGTACTTC.

The rearrangement links TRBV7-9 to TRBJ2-7, with a weak D call TRBD2 (6 bases). Germline V lookup: CDR1 SEHNR, CDR2 FQNEAQ (reference sequence). V was clipped by 5 bases and J by 4 bases, with 27 bases between them. The CDR3 contains 18 residues. CDR3 in amino acids: CASSPNAGTPEAWYEQYF. The CDR3, as DNA: TGTGCCAGCAGCCCGAACGCCGGGACTCCCGAGGCGTGGTACGAGCAGTACTTC. Drawing the rest from reference TRBV7-9 and TRBJ2-7, the complete variable domain is DTGVSQNPRHKITKRGQNVTFRCDPISEHNRLYWYRQTLGQGPEFLTYFQNEAQLEKSRLLSDRFSAERPKGSFSTLEIQRTEQGDSAMYLCASSPNAGTPEAWYEQYFGPGTRLTVT.

The sample holds one count of this clone. The chain combines TRBV2 with TRBJ2-5; no clear D. The V and J ends lost 10 bases and 4 bases respectively, with 10 bases between them. Germline CDR1 SNHLY, CDR2 FYNNEI. The CDR3 sequence is 11 residues long. Written as DNA, the CDR3 is TGTGCCACCCAAGCCCCAGAGACCCAGTACTTC. Protein: CATQAPETQYF.

The CDR3 nucleotides are TGTGCCAGCAGCTACTCCACCCTAGGTTCCTACAATGAGCAGTTCTTC. Its protein product is CASSYSTLGSYNEQFF. The chain uses TRBV11-2 and TRBJ2-1; no reliable D call. Trimming took off 4 bases at V and 1 base at J, with 14 bases between the two ends. The CDR3 runs 16 residues. CDR1 is SGHAT and CDR2 is FQNNGV in the germline V gene.

The sample holds a few counts of this clone. The chain combines TRBV7-9 with TRBJ2-1; 8 bases line up with TRBD2. Germline trimming cut 6 bases from V and 10 bases from J; bases unmatched to any gene: 8. The germline gives CDR1 SEHNR, CDR2 FQNEAQ (reference sequence). The CDR3 contains 13 residues. The CDR3 DNA is TGTGCCAGCAGTCGTACTAGCGGCCGGGAGCAGTTCTTC. It translates to CASSRTSGREQFF.

This clone was seen more than once but under ten times. The V and J genes are TRBV30 and TRBJ2-7; 7 nucleotides match TRBD1. Trimming cost V 2 bases and J 3 bases; bases outside gene matches: 10. Germline lookup yields CDR1 GTSNPN and CDR2 SVGIG (reference sequence). The length of the CDR3 is 15 residues. The CDR3 region is CAWSIDPGQFYEQYF. In DNA, the CDR3 is TGTGCCTGGAGTATAGACCCGGGACAGTTCTACGAGCAGTACTTC.

CDR3 amino acids: CASSEAMGGETQYF. The DNA for the CDR3 is TGTGCCAGCAGTGAAGCGATGGGGGGAGAGACCCAGTACTTC. J is TRBJ2-5 and V is TRBV2; the D gene is possibly TRBD2 (6 bases). The CDR3 length is 14 residues. V was cut by 0 bases and J by 4 bases, with 9 bases left in between. In germline, CDR1 is SNHLY, CDR2 FYNNEI.

This rearrangement joins TRBV9 to TRBJ1-4; tentatively, D is TRBD1 (5 bases). The CDR3 runs to 15 residues. V gave up 2 bases and J gave up 8 bases, with 16 bases separating them. In germline, CDR1 is SGDLS, CDR2 YYNGEE. CDR3 sequence (DNA): TGTGCCAGCAGCGTCCGGGCAGGGATAGGCGAAAAACTGTTTTTT. It yields the protein CASSVRAGIGEKLFF.

About this clone itself: A junction boundary mismatches the germline segment, possibly from a read error. The chain joins TRBV7-7 to TRBJ2-5; 7 bases match TRBD2. CDR3 length: 15 residues. The germline V gene has CDR1 SSHAT and CDR2 FNYEAQ (reference sequence). CDR3 nucleotide sequence: TGTGCTAGCAGTCTGGGAGGGCAGGCCCAAGAGACCCAGTACTTC. Translated: CASSLGGQAQETQYF. Filled out from reference TRBV7-7 and TRBJ2-5, the complete variable domain reads GAGVSQSPRYKVTKRGQDVTLRCDPISSHATLYWYQQALGQGPEFLTYFNYEAQPDKSGLPSDRFSAERPEGSISTLTIQRTEQRDSAMYRCASSLGGQAQETQYFGPGTRLLVL.

V and J are TRBV5-6 and TRBJ2-7, with D tentatively TRBD2 (5 bases). The CDR3 sequence is 15 residues long. Looked up from germline, CDR1 is SGHDT and CDR2 is YYEEEE. With 0 bases removed from V and 4 bases from J, the gap between germline ends came to 14 bases. This CDR3 reads CASSLGSGIGYEQYF. The CDR3 bases are TGTGCCAGCAGCTTGGGGTCGGGGATAGGATACGAGCAGTACTTC.